These 14 T cell receptor beta chains originate from one sample sequenced in a study of CD8+ T cells in alopecia areata. Extracted RNA was reverse transcribed into cDNA, the sequencing template. Using immunoSEQ multiplex PCR, the repertoire was profiled, and TCRdb retains in-frame clones only, with some absent. This table holds over 150,000 clones, roughly 64% found once. Documented treatment: oral pan-JAK inhibitor, 5-10 mg twice daily. The sequencing here drew on CD8+ T cells sorted from blood, taken at week 24, from a patient treated with tofacitinib. Receptors were obtained from a human donor with alopecia areata.

This clone was seen only once. The chain combines TRBV28 with TRBJ2-3, with D perhaps matching TRBD2 (6 bases). Germline CDR1 MDHEN, CDR2 SYDVKM. V lost 6 bases, J lost 3 bases, and 16 bases lay in between. CDR3 length: 15 residues. The CDR3, as DNA: TGTGCCAGCAGCCCCCTGGAGGGGAGGACAGATACGCAGTATTTT. Encoded protein: CASSPLEGRTDTQYF. Full variable domain (remainder filled in from reference TRBV28 and TRBJ2-3): DVKVTQSSRYLVKRTGEKVFLECVQDMDHENMFWYRQDPGLGLRLIYFSYDVKMKEKGDIPEGYSVSREKKERFSLILESASTNQTSMYLCASSPLEGRTDTQYFGPGTRLTVL.

The rearrangement links TRBV23-1 to TRBJ1-5; D ambiguous. TRBV23-1 is reported as an ORF; its role is uncertain. There are 17 residues in the CDR3. Trimming left V 3 bases short and J 2 bases short, with 17 bases between. CDR3 in DNA: TGCGCCAGCAGTCAGGTGGGAGCCCTAAGTGGCAATCAGCCCCAGCATTTT. Translating it yields CASSQVGALSGNQPQHF.

This clone was seen more than once but under ten times. Additional DNA sequences in this sample encode the identical CDR3. J is TRBJ2-7 and V is TRBV5-1, with D perhaps TRBD1 (5 bases). V was cut by 4 bases and J by 3 bases, with 8 bases left in between. The CDR3 covers 12 residues. Germline values: CDR1 SGHRS, CDR2 YFSETQ. The CDR3 reads CASSGDSYEQYF. As DNA, the CDR3 is TGCGCCAGCAGCGGAGACAGCTACGAGCAGTACTTC.

The chain is built from TRBV7-2 and TRBJ1-5; D uncertain. CDR1 is SGHTA, CDR2 FQGNSA, per germline. Trimming took off 1 base at V and 3 bases at J, with 7 bases between the two ends. The CDR3 is 14 residues long. CDR3 in DNA: TGTGCCAGCAGCTTAGGAACAGTCAATCAGCCCCAGCATTTT. Translation gives CASSLGTVNQPQHF.

This clone came up a few times. The gene calls are TRBV19 and TRBJ1-1, with 7 bases fitting TRBD1. The CDR3 extends over 12 amino acids. V gave up 3 bases and J gave up 11 bases; unmatched junction bases: 6. The germline V gene encodes CDR1 LNHDA and CDR2 SQIVND (reference sequence). In nucleotides, the CDR3 is TGTGCCAGTAGTATCGGACAGGCTGGGGCTTTCTTT. Translating it yields CASSIGQAGAFF.

CDR3 amino acids: CASSLLDRDVDTQYF. CDR3 DNA: TGCGCCAGCAGCTTACTAGACAGGGACGTAGATACGCAGTATTTT. The chain carries TRBV5-1 and TRBJ2-3, with 7 bases matching TRBD1. The CDR3 is made up of 15 amino acids. Germline CDR1 is SGHRS and CDR2 is YFSETQ. With V trimmed by 2 bases and J by 5 bases, 8 bases remained unmatched.

V gene TRBV2 combines with J gene TRBJ2-3; 10 positions match TRBD2. The length of the CDR3 is 15 residues. Germline V lookup: CDR1 SNHLY, CDR2 FYNNEI. V was pared by 6 bases and J by 2 bases, with 5 bases of the junction left unmatched. The CDR3 DNA is TGTGCCAGCAGGGGACTAGCGCTGGTCACAGATACGCAGTATTTT. Its translation: CASRGLALVTDTQYF.

This sequence joins TRBV5-1 and TRBJ2-3; 12 positions match TRBD2. The V gene's germline CDR1 is SGHRS and CDR2 YFSETQ. The CDR3 is 19 amino acids. V lost 1 base to trimming and J lost 5 bases; unmatched junction nucleotides: 14. CDR3 in DNA: TGCGCCAGCAGCTTGCGGTCTAGCGGGGGGGCCCGGAAAGGAGATACGCAGTATTTT. It is translated as CASSLRSSGGARKGDTQYF. The whole variable domain, remainder taken from reference TRBV5-1 and TRBJ2-3, is KAGVTQTPRYLIKTRGQQVTLSCSPISGHRSVSWYQQTPGQGLQFLFEYFSETQRNKGNFPGRFSGRQFSNSRSEMNVSTLELGDSALYLCASSLRSSGGARKGDTQYFGPGTRLTVL.

In this sample, this clone turned up once. The chain has TRBV9 and TRBJ1-4, with D possibly matching TRBD1 (5 bases). CDR3 size: 12 residues. V was cut by 3 bases and J by 7 bases, with 7 bases left in between. Per germline, CDR1 SGDLS and CDR2 YYNGEE. In DNA form, the CDR3 reads TGTGCCAGCAGCGGAGACAGTGAAAAACTGTTTTTT. It yields the protein CASSGDSEKLFF.

The chain is built from TRBV2 and TRBJ2-1; 7 bases are a match to TRBD2. Per germline, CDR1 SNHLY and CDR2 FYNNEI. The CDR3 contains 15 residues. After removal of 2 bases from V and 1 base from J, the junction contained 2 bases not matched to a gene. CDR3 in DNA: TGTGCCAGCAGTGAACCTAGCGGATCCTACAATGAGCAGTTCTTC. Amino acids: CASSEPSGSYNEQFF.

The chain carries TRBV11-2 and TRBJ2-5; either TRBD1 or TRBD2 may fit D (5 bases each). The CDR3 loop spans 14 amino acids. Trimming stripped 1 base from V and 7 bases from J, with 13 bases between. Looked up from germline, CDR1 is SGHAT and CDR2 is FQNNGV. CDR3 sequence (DNA): TGTGCCAGCAGCTTAGGGGGGACGGCGGGGACCCAGTACTTC. It specifies CASSLGGTAGTQYF.

The J gene is TRBJ2-1, the V gene TRBV6-5; D is possibly TRBD2 (5 bases). Trimming stripped 5 bases from V and 3 bases from J, with 8 bases between. This CDR3 comprises 13 residues. The germline V gene has CDR1 MNHEY and CDR2 SVGAGI. In nucleotides, the CDR3 is TGTGCCAGCAGTACTAGTAGCTACAATGAGCAGTTCTTC. The encoded protein is CASSTSSYNEQFF.

The chain combines TRBV29-1 with TRBJ1-5; possible D gene TRBD1, 6 bases. CDR1 and CDR2 (germline): SQVTM, ANQGSEA. The CDR3 is made up of 14 amino acids. Written as DNA, the CDR3 is TGCAGGGAAGGGACAACGTCCAGCAATCAGCCCCAGCATTTT. Translated, it gives CREGTTSSNQPQHF.

V and J are TRBV30 and TRBJ2-6; 10 positions match TRBD1. V was clipped by 5 bases and J by 0 bases; unmatched bases: 4. This CDR3 is built from 16 residues. CDR1 GTSNPN and CDR2 SVGIG come from the germline V gene (reference sequence). CDR3 sequence reads: CAWWGQGISGANVLTF. In DNA, the CDR3 is TGTGCCTGGTGGGGACAGGGGATCTCTGGGGCCAACGTCCTGACTTTC.